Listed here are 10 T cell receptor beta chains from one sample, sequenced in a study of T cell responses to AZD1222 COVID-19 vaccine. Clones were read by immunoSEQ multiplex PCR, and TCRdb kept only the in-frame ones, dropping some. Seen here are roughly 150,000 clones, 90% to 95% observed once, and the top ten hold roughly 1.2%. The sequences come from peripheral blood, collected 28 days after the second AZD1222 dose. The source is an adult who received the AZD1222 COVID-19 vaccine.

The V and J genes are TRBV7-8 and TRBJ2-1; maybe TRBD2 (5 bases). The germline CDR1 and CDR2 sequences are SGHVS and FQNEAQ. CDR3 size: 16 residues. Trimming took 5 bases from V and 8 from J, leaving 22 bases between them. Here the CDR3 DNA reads TGTGCCAGCAGCCCCCTCCGGACCACTAGTTCTCATGAGCAGTTCTTC. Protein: CASSPLRTTSSHEQFF.

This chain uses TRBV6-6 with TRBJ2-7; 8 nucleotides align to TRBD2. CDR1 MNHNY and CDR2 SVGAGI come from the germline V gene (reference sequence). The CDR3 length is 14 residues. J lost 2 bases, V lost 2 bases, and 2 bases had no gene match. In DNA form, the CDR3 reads TGTGCCAGCAGTTACAGCGGGAGAACCTACGAGCAGTACTTC. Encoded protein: CASSYSGRTYEQYF.

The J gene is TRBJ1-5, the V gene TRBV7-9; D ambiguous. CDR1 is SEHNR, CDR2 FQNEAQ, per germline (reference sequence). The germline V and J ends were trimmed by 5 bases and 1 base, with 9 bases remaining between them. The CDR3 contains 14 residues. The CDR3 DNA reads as TGTGCCAGCAGCAACACGCGAAGCAATCAGCCCCAGCATTTT. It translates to CASSNTRSNQPQHF.

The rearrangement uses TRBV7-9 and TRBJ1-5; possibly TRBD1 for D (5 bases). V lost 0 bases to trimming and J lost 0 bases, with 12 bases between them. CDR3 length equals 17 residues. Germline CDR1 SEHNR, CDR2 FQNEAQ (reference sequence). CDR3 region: CASSLAWAGDSNQPQHF. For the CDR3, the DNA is TGTGCCAGCAGCTTAGCTTGGGCGGGGGATAGCAATCAGCCCCAGCATTTT.

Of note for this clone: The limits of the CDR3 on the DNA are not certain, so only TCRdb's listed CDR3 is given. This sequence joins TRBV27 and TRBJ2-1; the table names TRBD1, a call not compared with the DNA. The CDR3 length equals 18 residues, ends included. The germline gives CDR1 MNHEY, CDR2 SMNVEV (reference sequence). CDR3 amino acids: CASSSSGPGQGLYNEQFF.

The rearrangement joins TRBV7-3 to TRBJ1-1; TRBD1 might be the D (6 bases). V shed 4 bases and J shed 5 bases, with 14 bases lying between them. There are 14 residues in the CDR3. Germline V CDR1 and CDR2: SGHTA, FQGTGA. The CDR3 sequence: CASSSPGQGTEAFF. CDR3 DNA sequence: TGTGCCAGCAGCTCGCCGGGACAAGGAACTGAAGCTTTCTTT.

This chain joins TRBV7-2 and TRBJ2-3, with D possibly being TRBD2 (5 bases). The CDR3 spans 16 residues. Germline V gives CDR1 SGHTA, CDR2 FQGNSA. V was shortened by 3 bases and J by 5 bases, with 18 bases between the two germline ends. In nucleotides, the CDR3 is TGTGCCAGCAGCTTTGAACTTTCTAGCCCCGGAGATACGCAGTATTTT. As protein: CASSFELSSPGDTQYF.

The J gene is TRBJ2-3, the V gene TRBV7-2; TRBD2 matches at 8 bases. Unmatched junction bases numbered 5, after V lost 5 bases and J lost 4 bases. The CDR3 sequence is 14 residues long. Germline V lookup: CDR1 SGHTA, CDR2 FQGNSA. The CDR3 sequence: CASSLRGGADTQYF. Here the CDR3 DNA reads TGTGCCAGCAGCCTCCGGGGGGGGGCAGATACGCAGTATTTT.

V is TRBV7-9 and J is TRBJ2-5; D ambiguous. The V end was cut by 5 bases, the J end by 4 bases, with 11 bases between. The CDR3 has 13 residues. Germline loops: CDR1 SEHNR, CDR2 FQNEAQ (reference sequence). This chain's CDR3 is CASSLPSSETQYF. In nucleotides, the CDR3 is TGTGCCAGCAGCCTACCTTCCTCAGAGACCCAGTACTTC.

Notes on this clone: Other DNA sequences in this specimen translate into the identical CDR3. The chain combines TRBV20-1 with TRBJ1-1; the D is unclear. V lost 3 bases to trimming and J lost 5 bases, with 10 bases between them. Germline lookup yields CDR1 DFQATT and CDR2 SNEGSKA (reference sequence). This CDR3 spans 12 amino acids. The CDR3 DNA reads TGCAGTGCTAGTGTCGGAAGTACTGAAGCTTTCTTT. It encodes CSASVGSTEAFF.